Below are 22 T cell receptor beta chains sequenced from a single sample in a study of beta chain features in type 1 diabetes. Overall study findings and caveats: For Type 1 diabetes patients, all four CD4+ subsets carried TCRB CDR3s that were moderately but significantly shorter.

Since all of the isolated RNA was reverse transcribed, expressed TCRB transcripts were what got sequenced. Produced via immunoSEQ multiplex PCR; TCRdb's table is partial and in-frame only. Of under 850,000 clones listed, 13% were seen once; the top ten hold roughly 0.022%. Their specific antigens are unknown. What was sequenced was naive CD4+ T cells from blood. The receptors here all came from a man between 18 and 35 years old with type 1 diabetes.

The V and J genes are TRBV15 and TRBJ2-3; 7 bases match TRBD2. The CDR3 sequence is 15 residues long. From germline, CDR1 is LNHNV and CDR2 YYDKDF (reference sequence). V lost 3 bases, J lost 4 bases, and 7 bases stayed unmatched. In nucleotides, the CDR3 is TGTGCCACCAGCAGGCGGGTTAGCGGGTCAGATACGCAGTATTTT. This encodes CATSRRVSGSDTQYF.

This clone was picked up a small number of times. The genes are TRBV11-3 and TRBJ1-2, with a possible D match to TRBD1 (5 bases). V lost 0 bases and J 8 bases, leaving 13 bases between the germline ends. CDR1 and CDR2 (germline): SGHNT, YENEEA. The CDR3 is 14 amino acids. In DNA form, the CDR3 reads TGTGCCAGCAGCTTAGATACTCAGGGATACGGCTACACCTTC. Translation: CASSLDTQGYGYTF.

This clone turned up a few times. CDR3 sequence reads: CASSSRAHYEQYF. The DNA of the CDR3 is TGTGCCAGCAGCTCCCGGGCCCACTACGAGCAGTACTTC. V and J are TRBV7-2 and TRBJ2-7; D gene ambiguous. CDR1 is SGHTA, CDR2 FQGNSA, per germline. The CDR3 is 13 residues long. The V end was cut by 4 bases, the J end by 3 bases, with 10 bases between.

In this sample, this clone turned up a few times. DNA of the CDR3: TGTGCTACCTTACGGGGACAGGGGGCGAACTACGAGCAGTACTTC. It is translated as CATLRGQGANYEQYF. The chain couples TRBV6-5 to TRBJ2-7, with 12 bases that match TRBD1. Germline V lookup: CDR1 MNHEY, CDR2 SVGAGI. The CDR3 consists of 15 residues.

This clone turned up a few times. The V and J genes are TRBV4-1 and TRBJ2-5, with TRBD2 matching 9 bases. The V segment lost 4 bases and the J segment 0 bases; nucleotides outside the gene matches: 6. The CDR3 length is 16 residues. Germline V gene data show CDR1 as MGHRA and CDR2 as YSYEKL. CDR3 amino acids: CASSRRVAGDQETQYF. The CDR3 coding sequence is TGCGCCAGCAGCCGCCGAGTAGCGGGGGACCAAGAGACCCAGTACTTC.

This clone was detected only a few times. The same CDR3 is also encoded by other DNA sequences in this sample. The chain employs TRBV6-5 and TRBJ1-2; 8 nucleotides align to TRBD1. Germline loops: CDR1 MNHEY, CDR2 SVGAGI. V lost 5 bases and J lost 5; bases outside the gene matches: 1. The CDR3 covers 12 residues. Written as DNA, the CDR3 is TGTGCCAGCAGTCGGACAGGGTATGGCTACACCTTC. Its translation is CASSRTGYGYTF.

The table lists this clone with a few counts. As DNA, the CDR3 is TGTGCCAGTAGAGGGTACGGGGGGATCGGGACTGAAGCTTTCTTT. Translation gives CASRGYGGIGTEAFF. This rearrangement joins TRBV19 to TRBJ1-1; weak D call: TRBD1 (5 bases). This CDR3 comprises 15 residues. CDR1 is LNHDA, CDR2 SQIVND, per germline (reference sequence). V dropped 6 bases and J dropped 5 bases, with 19 bases sitting between them.

The chain joins TRBV10-3 to TRBJ2-3; D is ambiguous. Trimming removed 4 bases at V and 0 bases at J, with 11 bases between. Germline CDR1 reads ENHRY; CDR2 reads SYGVKD. This CDR3 contains 15 residues. The CDR3 spells CAISGAATSTDTQYF. The CDR3 DNA is TGTGCCATCAGTGGGGCAGCCACTAGCACAGATACGCAGTATTTT.

This clone was counted between two and nine times. In DNA, the CDR3 is TGTGCCAGTAGTATAGAGAACGAGAACACTGAAGCTTTCTTT. It yields the protein CASSIENENTEAFF. This chain links TRBV19 with TRBJ1-1; D gene uncertain. Germline lookup yields CDR1 LNHDA and CDR2 SQIVND (reference sequence). This CDR3 comprises 14 residues. Trimming stripped 0 bases from V and 1 base from J, with 6 bases between.

This rearrangement joins TRBV14 to TRBJ1-6, with no clear D. CDR3 length: 13 amino acids. Trimming took off 1 base at V and 13 bases at J, with 11 bases between the two ends. Germline lookup yields CDR1 SGHDN and CDR2 FVKESK. The CDR3 DNA is TGTGCCAGCAGCCAAGCCGACTGGATCCCCCTCCACTTT. It yields the protein CASSQADWIPLHF.

V is TRBV9 and J is TRBJ1-1; the D gene is possibly TRBD1 (5 bases). The V end was cut by 0 bases, the J end by 2 bases, with 20 bases between. Germline V CDR1 and CDR2: SGDLS, YYNGEE. The CDR3 is 18 residues long. CDR3 amino acids: CASSVAPEQGSGNTEAFF. Here the CDR3 DNA reads TGTGCCAGCAGCGTAGCCCCAGAGCAGGGTTCCGGTAACACTGAAGCTTTCTTT. Supplemented by reference TRBV9 and TRBJ1-1, the full variable domain reads DSGVTQTPKHLITATGQRVTLRCSPRSGDLSVYWYQQSLDQGLQFLIQYYNGEERAKGNILERFSAQQFPDLHSELNLSSLELGDSALYFCASSVAPEQGSGNTEAFFGQGTRLTVV.

The table lists this clone with many counts. The rearrangement joins TRBV23-1 to TRBJ1-1; D possibly corresponds to TRBD1 (6 bases). TRBV23-1 is annotated as an ORF whose role is uncertain. The CDR3 runs 16 residues. Trimming left V 0 bases short and J 4 bases short, with 15 bases between. CDR3 region: CASSQSTGQRTTEAFF. The CDR3 DNA is TGCGCCAGCAGTCAATCGACCGGACAGCGGACCACTGAAGCTTTCTTT.

In this sample, this clone turned up a few times. The chain recombines TRBV7-2 with TRBJ2-3, with 9 bases identical to TRBD2. The V and J ends lost 2 bases and 4 bases, in that order; junction bases with no gene match: 7. CDR1 is SGHTA, CDR2 FQGNSA, per germline. The CDR3 loop spans 16 amino acids. The chain's CDR3 is CASSLQGRGGPDTQYF. DNA of the CDR3: TGTGCCAGCAGCTTACAGGGGCGGGGGGGCCCAGATACGCAGTATTTT.

This chain links TRBV29-1 with TRBJ1-1, with D unresolved. This CDR3 has 13 residues. Germline V gene sequence: CDR1 SQVTM, CDR2 ANQGSEA. V gave up 0 bases and J gave up 4 bases, with 9 bases separating them. CDR3 DNA sequence: TGCAGCGTTGAAGATCTTACTTTCACTGAAGCTTTCTTT. This codes for CSVEDLTFTEAFF.

This clone was seen just once. The chain has TRBV6-6 and TRBJ2-3, with 7 bases identical to TRBD2. In germline, CDR1 is MNHNY, CDR2 SVGAGI (reference sequence). This CDR3 is built from 14 residues. V trimming: 7 bases; J trimming: 2 bases; junction bases outside the gene matches: 6. CDR3 in amino acids: CASTTGLFTDTQYF. CDR3 DNA sequence: TGTGCCAGCACCACGGGACTATTCACAGATACGCAGTATTTT.

This clone showed up just a few times. V is TRBV2 and J is TRBJ2-6; weak D call: TRBD1 (6 bases). Per germline, CDR1 SNHLY and CDR2 FYNNEI. Trimming took off 6 bases at V and 0 bases at J, with 9 bases between the two ends. The CDR3 spans 15 residues. The CDR3 here is CASRGQLSGANVLTF. DNA of the CDR3: TGTGCCAGCAGAGGACAGCTCTCTGGGGCCAACGTCCTGACTTTC. The whole variable domain, remainder taken from reference TRBV2 and TRBJ2-6, is EPEVTQTPSHQVTQMGQEVILRCVPISNHLYFYWYRQILGQKVEFLVSFYNNEISEKSEIFDDQFSVERPDGSNFTLKIRSTKLEDSAMYFCASRGQLSGANVLTFGAGSRLTVL.

This clone has more than one count but fewer than ten. This rearrangement joins TRBV5-4 to TRBJ2-1; 12 bases fit TRBD2. Germline CDR1 reads SGHNT; CDR2 reads YYREEE (reference sequence). The ends lost 4 bases at V and 9 bases at J; junction bases unmatched: 5. The CDR3 extends over 14 amino acids. The CDR3 region is CASSQLAGGGEQFF. CDR3 sequence (DNA): TGTGCCAGCAGCCAACTAGCGGGGGGCGGTGAGCAGTTCTTC. The variable domain in full, with the rest retrieved from reference TRBV5-4 and TRBJ2-1, is ETGVTQSPTHLIKTRGQQVTLRCSSQSGHNTVSWYQQALGQGPQFIFQYYREEENGRGNFPPRFSGLQFPNYSSELNVNALELDDSALYLCASSQLAGGGEQFFGPGTRLTVL.

Only a few counts were recorded for this clone. The chain has TRBV7-8 and TRBJ2-7, with 8 bases fitting TRBD1. CDR1 SGHVS and CDR2 FQNEAQ come from the germline V gene. The CDR3 contains 17 residues. The V segment lost 4 bases and the J segment 6 bases; nucleotides outside the gene matches: 17. This CDR3 reads CASSSDTRGRKEFEQYF. Written as DNA, the CDR3 is TGTGCCAGCAGCTCCGATACCAGGGGGCGGAAAGAGTTCGAGCAGTACTTC.

This clone was counted only a few times. The V call is TRBV7-9, the J call TRBJ2-1; D may correspond to TRBD1 or TRBD2 (6 bases each). V lost 5 bases and J 2 bases, leaving 13 bases between the germline ends. The germline gives CDR1 SEHNR, CDR2 FQNEAQ (reference sequence). The CDR3 runs to 15 residues. CDR3 nucleotide sequence: TGTGCCAGCAGCGCGGGACACAAAACCTACAATGAGCAGTTCTTC. This sequence encodes CASSAGHKTYNEQFF.

Only a few counts were recorded for this clone. The chain uses TRBV29-1 and TRBJ2-5; D remains ambiguous. The CDR3 contains 14 residues. Germline CDR1 and CDR2: SQVTM and ANQGSEA. V was pared by 5 bases and J by 1 base, with 14 bases between. CDR3 coding DNA: TGCAGCGTTCCTGGCAGGACGGGCCAAGAGACCCAGTACTTC. It specifies CSVPGRTGQETQYF.

The sample holds a few counts of this clone. The genes are TRBV2 and TRBJ2-7, with D hard to call. CDR3 length: 13 amino acids. The germline gives CDR1 SNHLY, CDR2 FYNNEI. The V end was cut by 4 bases, the J end by 2 bases, with 9 bases between. CDR3 coding DNA: TGTGCCAGCAGTGGCCCCGCTCCCTACGAGCAGTACTTC. Translated, it gives CASSGPAPYEQYF.

A remark on this clone: Other DNA sequences in the sample encode the same CDR3. The chain uses TRBV30 and TRBJ1-2; a possible D gene is TRBD1 (5 bases). This CDR3 is 12 amino acids long. The germline V gene encodes CDR1 GTSNPN and CDR2 SVGIG (reference sequence). V was trimmed by 0 bases and J by 4 bases, leaving 6 bases between them. This chain's CDR3 is CAWSVDSYGYTF. The CDR3 nucleotides are TGTGCCTGGAGTGTCGACAGCTATGGCTACACCTTC.